Listed here are 25 T cell receptor beta chains from one sample, sequenced in a study of T cell clonality in common variable immunodeficiency. Which antigens these TCRs recognize remains unknown. Study results and caveats: Common variable immunodeficiency TCR beta sequences reportedly had fewer deletions and N-nucleotide insertions.

The method was immunoSEQ multiplex PCR; TCRdb's version includes in-frame clones alone and lacks a portion of them. There are 15,000 to 25,000 clones in the sample, none observed a single time. Sequenced input: peripheral blood mononuclear cells. The receptors derive from a human donor with common variable immunodeficiency.

This clone has a handful of counts. Partial CDR3 DNA: TGTGCCAGCAGCCCCCCTGCAGGGGAGACC. It specifies CASSPPAGET. The CDR3 in full is CASSPPAGETQYF. The rearrangement joins TRBV7-7 to TRBJ2-5, with D possibly being TRBD1 (5 bases). Read coverage stops 3 residues before the CDR3 terminus; the germline J gene supplies the remainder. V was clipped by 5 bases and J by 5 bases, with 12 bases between them. Germline CDR1 reads SSHAT; CDR2 reads FNYEAQ (reference sequence). The CDR3 covers 13 residues.

This clone was observed many times. The read falls 3 residues short of the CDR3 end, and the missing part is taken from the germline J gene. The V gene is TRBV19, the J gene TRBJ2-1; a possible D gene is TRBD1 (6 bases). Trimming left V 7 bases short and J 4 bases short, with 11 bases between. This CDR3 region has 13 residues. Germline CDR1 reads LNHDA; CDR2 reads SQIVND (reference sequence). The CDR3 reads CASMRTAYNEQFF. CDR3 DNA, as far as it was read: TGTGCCAGTATGCGGACAGCTTACAATGAG.

As to this clone: The CDR3 is cut off 3 residues early in the read; its end comes from the germline J gene. The rearrangement uses TRBV7-6 and TRBJ2-1, with D unclear. Germline V CDR1 and CDR2: SGHVS, FNYEAQ. V gave up 0 bases and J gave up 0 bases, with 9 bases separating them. The CDR3 contains 16 residues. The DNA read from the CDR3 is TGTGCCAGCAGCTTAGCAGGGCCGAGCTCCTACAATGAG. Translating gives CASSLAGPSSYNE. The full CDR3 protein reads CASSLAGPSSYNEQFF.

CDR3 protein: CASSPLETRLYQYF. The sequenced CDR3 bases are TGTGCCAGCAGCCCCCTGGAGACTAGACTGTAT. This rearrangement joins TRBV7-2 to TRBJ2-4, with D tentatively TRBD2 (6 bases). The read comes to an end 3 residues before the CDR3 does, leaving the germline J gene to fill in the end. The CDR3 runs to 14 residues. Germline assignment: CDR1 SGHTA and CDR2 FQGNSA.

This clone was counted a few times. The read comes to an end 3 residues before the CDR3 does, leaving the germline J gene to fill in the end. The V and J genes are TRBV20-1 and TRBJ2-5; TRBD1 matches 10 bases. V lost 6 bases, J lost 4 bases, and 8 bases stayed unmatched. The CDR3 contains 14 residues. CDR1 is DFQATT, CDR2 SNEGSKA, per germline (reference sequence). The CDR3 region is CSATGTGVLETQYF. Partial CDR3 DNA: TGCAGTGCAACCGGGACAGGGGTTTTAGAGACC.

Note on this clone: Sequencing ends 3 residues short of the CDR3 end; the germline J gene provides the rest. V usage is TRBV5-1 and J usage is TRBJ2-7, with 7 positions matching TRBD1. The CDR3 is 15 residues long. Germline trimming cut 2 bases from V and 0 bases from J; bases unmatched to any gene: 5. CDR1 is SGHRS and CDR2 is YFSETQ in the germline V gene. The CDR3 bases that were read are TGCGCCAGCAGCTTATGGGCAGGGGGCTCCTACGAG. It codes for CASSLWAGGSYE. The whole CDR3 sequence is CASSLWAGGSYEQYF.

This clone was counted between two and nine times. Sequencing ends 3 residues short of the CDR3 end; the germline J gene provides the rest. This sequence joins TRBV7-2 and TRBJ1-2, with D possibly TRBD1 on 6 matching bases. Germline CDR1 reads SGHTA; CDR2 reads FQGNSA. This CDR3 region has 14 residues. Trimming stripped 5 bases from V and 5 bases from J, with 15 bases between. The CDR3 sequence is CASSPPGGRYGYTF. The CDR3 bases that were read are TGTGCCAGCAGCCCGCCCGGGGGGCGTTATGGC.

This clone has a handful of counts. CDR3 DNA (partial): TGTGCCTGGAGTGGGGCGGGAACTGAA. Its translation is CAWSGAGTE. The whole CDR3 region reads CAWSGAGTEAFF. This rearrangement joins TRBV30 to TRBJ1-1; unclear D gene. The read terminates 3 residues ahead of where the CDR3 ends, so the germline J gene completes it. Trimming left V 1 base short and J 5 bases short, with 8 bases between. Germline lookup yields CDR1 GTSNPN and CDR2 SVGIG (reference sequence). This CDR3 spans 12 amino acids.

This clone has more than one count but fewer than ten. The read comes to an end 3 residues before the CDR3 does, leaving the germline J gene to fill in the end. The same CDR3 arises from other DNA sequences in this sample as well. The rearrangement joins TRBV5-1 to TRBJ1-3; the match to TRBD1 covers 9 bases. The V and J ends lost 4 bases and 6 bases, in that order; junction bases with no gene match: 2. From germline, CDR1 is SGHRS and CDR2 YFSETQ. The CDR3 is 13 residues long. CDR3 protein: CASSGQGQNTIYF. The sequenced part of the CDR3 DNA is TGCGCCAGCAGCGGACAGGGGCAAAACACC.

This clone has more than one count but fewer than ten. The read ends 3 residues before the CDR3 terminus; that terminus is restored from the germline J gene. The rearrangement joins TRBV6-2 or TRBV6-3 to TRBJ2-7, with TRBD1 matching over 9 bases. The length of the CDR3 is 14 residues. J lost 4 bases, V lost 4 bases, and 5 bases had no gene match. The V gene's germline CDR1 is MNHEY and CDR2 SVGEGT. The covered CDR3 bases are TGTGCCAGCAGTTTAGCACAGGGGGCTTACGAG. It specifies CASSLAQGAYE. The full CDR3 is CASSLAQGAYEQYF.

At least ten counts were recorded for this clone. Read sequence stops 3 residues before the CDR3 end, and the germline J gene provides the missing end. This chain uses TRBV14 with TRBJ2-7, with TRBD2 identical over 7 bases. V lost 4 bases and J lost 4; bases outside the gene matches: 7. CDR3 size: 14 residues. The germline gives CDR1 SGHDN, CDR2 FVKESK. CDR3 residues: CASSRRGGIYEQYF. CDR3 DNA, as far as it was read: TGTGCCAGCAGCCGACGCGGGGGAATATACGAG. The whole variable domain, remainder taken from reference TRBV14 and TRBJ2-7, is EAGVTQFPSHSVIEKGQTVTLRCDPISGHDNLYWYRRVMGKEIKFLLHFVKESKQDESGMPNNRFLAERTGGTYSTLKVQPAELEDSGVYFCASSRRGGIYEQYFGPGTRLTVT.

In its sample, this clone was seen many times. The DNA read from the CDR3 is TGTGCCTGGAGTGCCAGCGGACTCCTAAACAATGAG. It is translated as CAWSASGLLNNE. The whole CDR3 sequence is CAWSASGLLNNEQFF. The chain is built from TRBV30 and TRBJ2-1; maybe TRBD2 (5 bases). The read terminates 3 residues before the CDR3 end, so the remaining end is supplied by the germline J gene. Trimming removed 1 base at V and 5 bases at J, with 15 bases between. The CDR3 is 15 residues long. CDR1 is GTSNPN and CDR2 is SVGIG in the germline V gene (reference sequence).

About this clone itself: The DNA ends 3 residues before the CDR3 does, and the rest of the CDR3 is filled in from the germline J gene. This rearrangement joins TRBV30 to TRBJ2-1; D remains unclear. The germline V and J ends were trimmed by 2 bases and 7 bases, with 15 bases remaining between them. The germline V gene encodes CDR1 GTSNPN and CDR2 SVGIG (reference sequence). The CDR3 runs 14 residues. This CDR3 is CAWSSGQNENEQFF. Incomplete CDR3 DNA: TGTGCCTGGAGTTCTGGGCAGAATGAAAATGAG.

As for this clone: The CDR3 extends 3 residues past the end of the read, so its final part is completed from the germline J gene. The chain employs TRBV6-2 or TRBV6-3 and TRBJ2-7; weak D call: TRBD1 (5 bases). V gave up 4 bases and J gave up 3 bases, with 10 bases separating them. The CDR3 sequence is 13 residues long. Germline loops: CDR1 MNHEY, CDR2 SVGEGT. CDR3: CASSSQGIYEQYF. Partial CDR3 DNA: TGTGCCAGCAGTTCGCAGGGTATCTACGAG.

The sample holds many counts of this clone. Here the CDR3 reads CASSDRGPGNTIYF. CDR3 DNA (partial): TGCGCCAGCAGCGACAGGGGGCCTGGAAACACC. This chain connects TRBV5-1 to TRBJ1-3, with 10 nucleotides matching TRBD1. The sequenced fragment ends 3 residues before the CDR3 boundary, so the rest is inferred from the germline J gene. The germline CDR1 and CDR2 sequences are SGHRS and YFSETQ. V was clipped by 4 bases and J by 2 bases; unmatched bases: 0. There are 14 residues in the CDR3.

In regard to this clone: Read coverage stops 3 residues before the CDR3 terminus; the germline J gene supplies the remainder. The rearrangement links TRBV6-4 to TRBJ1-2; D ambiguous. This CDR3 has 13 residues. Trimming pared 0 bases from V and 6 bases from J, leaving 8 bases between. CDR1 and CDR2 (germline): MRHNA, SNTAGT. Here the CDR3 reads CASSDSQSDGYTF. The part of the CDR3 DNA that was read is TGTGCCAGCAGTGACTCCCAGTCTGATGGC.

This clone was seen only a few times. The CDR3 end lies 3 residues beyond the end of the read and is filled in from the germline J gene. The V call is TRBV6-4, the J call TRBJ2-7; a weak D match, TRBD1 (5 bases). CDR3 length: 14 residues. The V gene's germline CDR1 is MRHNA and CDR2 SNTAGT. The V gene lost 7 bases and the J gene lost 4 bases, with 17 bases spanning the gap. CDR3 in amino acids: CASILRASWYEQYF. The sequenced part of the CDR3 DNA is TGTGCCAGCATCCTCAGGGCGAGTTGGTACGAG.

This clone was counted a few times. The sequence runs out 3 residues before the end of the CDR3; the remainder is reconstructed from the germline J gene. The V and J genes are TRBV7-9 and TRBJ1-1; 9 bases fit TRBD1. Per germline, CDR1 SEHNR and CDR2 FQNEAQ (reference sequence). This CDR3 region has 15 residues. The V gene end was trimmed by 5 bases and the J gene end by 5 bases; junction bases not matched to a gene: 9. The CDR3 here is CASSRDRVGLTEAFF. The sequenced CDR3 bases are TGTGCCAGCAGCCGGGACAGGGTGGGTCTGACTGAA.

The CDR3 DNA, read in part, is TGTGCCAGCAGCTTAGGGACAGGTGCCTTCTACGAG. Its translation is CASSLGTGAFYE. The entire CDR3 is CASSLGTGAFYEQYF. This chain joins TRBV11-2 and TRBJ2-7; TRBD1 matches at 7 bases. With the read ending 3 residues before the CDR3 end, the germline J gene is used to fill in that end. This CDR3 has 15 amino acids. Losses at the gene ends were 1 base for V and 3 bases for J; bases not matched to a gene: 6. Germline CDR1 SGHAT, CDR2 FQNNGV.

A note on this clone: Read coverage stops 3 residues before the CDR3 terminus; the germline J gene supplies the remainder. This chain uses TRBV30 with TRBJ2-6, with 7 nucleotides matching TRBD2. Per the germline V gene, CDR1 is GTSNPN and CDR2 is SVGIG (reference sequence). Trimming cost V 2 bases and J 1 base; bases outside gene matches: 2. This CDR3 has 15 residues. CDR3 DNA, as far as it was read: TGTGCCTGGAGTAGACTAGCTTCTGGGGCCAACGTC. It is translated as CAWSRLASGANV. The whole CDR3 sequence is CAWSRLASGANVLTF. The whole variable domain, remainder taken from reference TRBV30 and TRBJ2-6, is SQTIHQWPATLVQPVGSPLSLECTVEGTSNPNLYWYRQAAGRGLQLLFYSVGIGQISSEVPQNLSASRPQDRQFILSSKKLLLSDSGFYLCAWSRLASGANVLTFGAGSRLTVL.

Comment on this clone: The read comes to an end 3 residues before the CDR3 does, leaving the germline J gene to fill in the end. The chain has TRBV19 and TRBJ2-7, with D possibly being TRBD2 (5 bases). This CDR3 is built from 15 residues. V dropped 3 bases and J dropped 3 bases, with 15 bases sitting between them. Germline CDR1 LNHDA, CDR2 SQIVND (reference sequence). The CDR3 reads CASSMYSQEDYEQYF. The sequenced CDR3 bases are TGTGCCAGTAGTATGTACAGCCAGGAGGACTACGAG.

This clone was detected a few times. The read gets to within 3 residues of the CDR3 end, and the germline J gene fills in the rest. This rearrangement joins TRBV19 to TRBJ2-7, with 7 positions matching TRBD1. The CDR3 has 13 amino acids. Looked up from germline, CDR1 is LNHDA and CDR2 is SQIVND (reference sequence). Germline trimming cut 6 bases from V and 2 bases from J; bases unmatched to any gene: 4. The part of the CDR3 DNA that was read is TGTGCCAGTAGCCGGGACAGACCCTACGAG. It encodes CASSRDRPYE. The entire CDR3 protein is CASSRDRPYEQYF.

This clone was observed a few times. The read terminates 3 residues ahead of where the CDR3 ends, so the germline J gene completes it. The V call is TRBV7-9, the J call TRBJ1-1; no clear D. Germline-derived CDR1 and CDR2 are SEHNR and FQNEAQ (reference sequence). This CDR3 contains 12 residues. CDR3 sequence: CASSLVVEGAFF. Incomplete CDR3 DNA: TGTGCCAGCAGCTTAGTAGTGGAAGGG.

This clone was recorded at least ten times. Partial CDR3 DNA: TGTGCCAGCAGTGACCGGAGACTCTCCTACAATGAG. It codes for CASSDRRLSYNE. The whole CDR3 is CASSDRRLSYNEQFF. The rearrangement uses TRBV2 and TRBJ2-1; D gene uncertain. Read sequence stops 3 residues before the CDR3 end, and the germline J gene provides the missing end. The V and J ends lost 3 bases and 0 bases respectively, with 9 bases between them. CDR1 SNHLY and CDR2 FYNNEI come from the germline V gene. The CDR3 runs to 15 residues.

Worth noting for this clone: The read comes to an end 3 residues before the CDR3 does, leaving the germline J gene to fill in the end. This chain uses TRBV30 with TRBJ2-5; possibly TRBD1 for D (6 bases). Trimming removed 2 bases at V and 3 bases at J, with 10 bases between. The CDR3 consists of 13 residues. Germline values: CDR1 GTSNPN, CDR2 SVGIG (reference sequence). CDR3 loop: CAWSRGREETQYF. The sequenced part of the CDR3 DNA is TGTGCCTGGAGTAGGGGGAGAGAAGAGACC.